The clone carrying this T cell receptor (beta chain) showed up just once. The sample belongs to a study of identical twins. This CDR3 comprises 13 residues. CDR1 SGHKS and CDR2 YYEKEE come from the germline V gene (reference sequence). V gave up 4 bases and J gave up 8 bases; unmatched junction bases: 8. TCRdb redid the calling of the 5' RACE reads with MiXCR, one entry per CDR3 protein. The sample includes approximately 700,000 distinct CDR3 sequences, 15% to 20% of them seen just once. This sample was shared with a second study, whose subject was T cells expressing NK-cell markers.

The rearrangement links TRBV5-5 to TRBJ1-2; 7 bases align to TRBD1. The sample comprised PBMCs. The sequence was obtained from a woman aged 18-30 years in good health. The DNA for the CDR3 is TGTGCCAGCAGCGGGGACAGCTCGGGAGGCTACACCTTC. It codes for CASSGDSSGGYTF.